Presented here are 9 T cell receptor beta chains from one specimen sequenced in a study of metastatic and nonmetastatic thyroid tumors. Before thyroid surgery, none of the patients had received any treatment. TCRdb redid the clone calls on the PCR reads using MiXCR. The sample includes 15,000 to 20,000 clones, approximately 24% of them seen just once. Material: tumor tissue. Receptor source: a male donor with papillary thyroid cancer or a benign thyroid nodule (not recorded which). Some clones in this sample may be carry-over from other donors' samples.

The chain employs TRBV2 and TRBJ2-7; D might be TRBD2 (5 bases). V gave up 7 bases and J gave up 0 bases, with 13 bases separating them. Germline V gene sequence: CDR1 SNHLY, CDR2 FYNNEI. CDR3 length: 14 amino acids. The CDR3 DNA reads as TGTGCCAGCACCCCCAGGACTGTCTCCTACGAGCAGTACTTC. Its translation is CASTPRTVSYEQYF.

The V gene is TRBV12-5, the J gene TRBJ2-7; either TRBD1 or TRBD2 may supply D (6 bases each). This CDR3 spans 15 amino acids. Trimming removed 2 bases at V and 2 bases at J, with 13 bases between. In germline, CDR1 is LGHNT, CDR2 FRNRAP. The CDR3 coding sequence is TGTGCTAGTGGTTTGCCCACGGGGGCCACCTACGAGCAGTACTTC. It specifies CASGLPTGATYEQYF.

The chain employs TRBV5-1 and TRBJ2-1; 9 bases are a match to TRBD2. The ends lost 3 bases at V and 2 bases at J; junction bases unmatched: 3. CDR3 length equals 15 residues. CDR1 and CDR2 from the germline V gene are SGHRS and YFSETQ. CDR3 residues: CASSYTSGPYNEQFF. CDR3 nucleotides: TGCGCCAGCAGCTACACTAGCGGGCCCTACAATGAGCAGTTCTTC.

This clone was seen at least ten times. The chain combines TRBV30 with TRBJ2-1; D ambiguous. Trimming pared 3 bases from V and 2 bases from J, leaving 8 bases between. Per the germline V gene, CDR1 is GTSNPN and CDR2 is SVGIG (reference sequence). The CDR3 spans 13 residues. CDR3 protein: CAWRTDAYNEQFF. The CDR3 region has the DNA TGTGCCTGGAGGACGGACGCCTACAATGAGCAGTTCTTC.

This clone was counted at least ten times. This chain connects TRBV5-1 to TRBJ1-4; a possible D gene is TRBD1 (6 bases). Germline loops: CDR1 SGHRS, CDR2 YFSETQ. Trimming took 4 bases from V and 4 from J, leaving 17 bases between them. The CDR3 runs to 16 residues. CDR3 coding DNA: TGCGCCAGCAGCAGACGTAACACAGGGCTTAATGAAAAACTGTTTTTT. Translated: CASSRRNTGLNEKLFF.

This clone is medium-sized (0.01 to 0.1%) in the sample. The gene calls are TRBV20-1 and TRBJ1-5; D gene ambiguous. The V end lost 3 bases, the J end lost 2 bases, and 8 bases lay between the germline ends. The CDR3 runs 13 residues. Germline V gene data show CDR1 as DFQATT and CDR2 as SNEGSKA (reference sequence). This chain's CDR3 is CSASHQGNQPQHF. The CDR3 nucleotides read TGCAGTGCTAGTCACCAGGGCAATCAGCCCCAGCATTTT.

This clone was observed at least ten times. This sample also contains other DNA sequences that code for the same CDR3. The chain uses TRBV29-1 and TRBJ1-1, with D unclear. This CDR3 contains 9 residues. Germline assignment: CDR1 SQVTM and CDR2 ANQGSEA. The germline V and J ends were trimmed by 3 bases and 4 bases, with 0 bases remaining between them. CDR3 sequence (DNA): TGCAGCGTTGACACTGAAGCTTTCTTT. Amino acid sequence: CSVDTEAFF.

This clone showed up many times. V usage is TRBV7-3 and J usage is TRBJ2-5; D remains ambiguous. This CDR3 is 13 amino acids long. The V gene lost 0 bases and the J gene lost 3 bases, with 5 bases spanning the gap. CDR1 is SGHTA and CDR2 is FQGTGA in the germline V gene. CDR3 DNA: TGTGCCAGCAGCTTAACCGAGAAAGAGACCCAGTACTTC. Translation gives CASSLTEKETQYF.

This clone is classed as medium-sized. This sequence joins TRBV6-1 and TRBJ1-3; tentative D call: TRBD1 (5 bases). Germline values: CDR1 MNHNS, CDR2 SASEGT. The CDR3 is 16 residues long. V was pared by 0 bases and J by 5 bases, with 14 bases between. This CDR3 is CASSEAGRGARNTIYF. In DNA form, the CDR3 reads TGTGCCAGCAGTGAAGCAGGCCGAGGGGCCCGAAACACCATATATTTT.